Presented here are 2 T cell receptor beta chains from one specimen sequenced in a study of cytomegalovirus exposure and HLA in healthy donors. PCR used 60 Vbeta primers and 13 Jbeta primers. The protocol was immunoSEQ multiplex PCR, while the TCRdb copy is restricted to in-frame clones and leaves out a portion. The table has about 190,000 clones, around 84% seen once. The sequenced sample was PBMCs. The receptors shown here come from a man aged 35 to 55 in good health and CMV-seropositive.

The V gene is TRBV5-1, the J gene TRBJ2-7, with 7 bases identical to TRBD1. The V segment lost 2 bases and the J segment 9 bases; nucleotides outside the gene matches: 11. Germline V gives CDR1 SGHRS, CDR2 YFSETQ. This CDR3 comprises 14 residues. CDR3 in DNA: TGCGCCAGCAGCTTCGATGGACAGGAGGTGAGGCAGTACTTC. As protein: CASSFDGQEVRQYF.

This chain joins TRBV4-1 and TRBJ2-5; 7 bases match TRBD1. This CDR3 has 15 residues. Germline trimming cut 5 bases from V and 1 base from J; bases unmatched to any gene: 7. Germline loops: CDR1 MGHRA, CDR2 YSYEKL. CDR3 in DNA: TGCGCCAGCAGCGCAAAGGGGGCGTTCCAAGAGACCCAGTACTTC. Its protein is CASSAKGAFQETQYF.